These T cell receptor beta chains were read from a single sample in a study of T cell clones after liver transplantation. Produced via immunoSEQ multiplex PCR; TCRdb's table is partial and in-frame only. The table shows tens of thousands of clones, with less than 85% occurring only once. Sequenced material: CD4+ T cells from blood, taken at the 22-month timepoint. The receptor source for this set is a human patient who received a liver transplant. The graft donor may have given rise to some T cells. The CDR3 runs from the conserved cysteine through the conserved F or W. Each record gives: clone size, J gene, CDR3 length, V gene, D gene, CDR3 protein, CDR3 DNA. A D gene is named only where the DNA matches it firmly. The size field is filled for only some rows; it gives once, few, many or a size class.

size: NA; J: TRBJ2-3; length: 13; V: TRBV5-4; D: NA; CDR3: CASSLVRTDTQYF; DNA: TGTGCCAGCAGCTTGGTTCGCACAGATACGCAGTATTTT
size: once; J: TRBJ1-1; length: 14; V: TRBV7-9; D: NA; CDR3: CASSFPQGNRKAFF; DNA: TGTGCCAGCAGCTTCCCCCAGGGTAATCGTAAAGCTTTCTTT
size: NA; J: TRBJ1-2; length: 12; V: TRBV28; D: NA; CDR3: CASRSDSYGYTF; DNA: TGTGCCAGCAGATCGGACAGCTATGGCTACACCTTC
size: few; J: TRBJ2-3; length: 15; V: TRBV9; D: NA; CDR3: CASSVLTGIEVPQYF; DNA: TGTGCCAGCAGCGTCCTCACAGGGATCGAGGTTCCGCAGTATTTT
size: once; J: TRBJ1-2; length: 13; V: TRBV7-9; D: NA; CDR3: CASSLGRSYGYTF; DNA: TGTGCCAGCAGCTTAGGCAGGTCCTATGGCTACACCTTC
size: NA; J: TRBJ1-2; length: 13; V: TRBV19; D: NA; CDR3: CASSIVPALGYTF; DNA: TGTGCCAGTAGTATAGTGCCAGCCTTAGGCTACACCTTC
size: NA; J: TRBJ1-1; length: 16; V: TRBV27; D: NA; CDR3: CASSAIWDGKVTEAFF; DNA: TGTGCCAGCAGCGCTATCTGGGACGGGAAAGTCACTGAAGCTTTCTTT
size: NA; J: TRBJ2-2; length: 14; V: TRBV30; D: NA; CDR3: CAWTGVANTGELFF; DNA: TGTGCCTGGACAGGGGTCGCGAACACCGGGGAGCTGTTTTTT
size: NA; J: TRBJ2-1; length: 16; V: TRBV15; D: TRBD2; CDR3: CATSRDRSGTVNEQFF; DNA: TGTGCCACCAGCAGAGATCGGAGCGGGACGGTCAATGAGCAGTTCTTC
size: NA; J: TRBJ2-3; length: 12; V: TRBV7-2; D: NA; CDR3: CASSTGRDTQYF; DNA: TGTGCCAGCAGCACGGGGAGAGATACGCAGTATTTT
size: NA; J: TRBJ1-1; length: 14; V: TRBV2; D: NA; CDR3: CASSEVARGSEAFF; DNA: TGTGCCAGCAGTGAAGTCGCGCGGGGCTCTGAAGCTTTCTTT
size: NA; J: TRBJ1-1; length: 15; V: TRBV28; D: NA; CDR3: CASSLGGSRGTEAFF; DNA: TGTGCCAGCAGTTTAGGTGGCAGTAGGGGCACTGAAGCTTTCTTT
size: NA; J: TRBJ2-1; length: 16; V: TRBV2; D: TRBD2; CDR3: CASSPRLAGRRNEQFF; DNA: TGTGCCAGCAGTCCCCGACTAGCGGGACGTCGGAATGAGCAGTTCTTC
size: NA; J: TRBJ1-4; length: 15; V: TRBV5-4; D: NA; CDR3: CASSLAEAANEKLFF; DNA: TGTGCCAGCAGCTTGGCCGAGGCGGCTAATGAAAAACTGTTTTTT
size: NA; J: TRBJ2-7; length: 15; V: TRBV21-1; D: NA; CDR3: CASSKGQRDSYEQYF; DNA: TGTGCCAGCAGCAAAGGCCAGCGGGACTCCTACGAGCAGTACTTC
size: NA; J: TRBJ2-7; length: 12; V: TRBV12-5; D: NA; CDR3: CASGLDTGGQYF; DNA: TGTGCTAGTGGTTTGGACACCGGGGGGCAGTACTTC
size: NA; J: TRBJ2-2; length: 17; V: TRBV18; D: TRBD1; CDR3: CASSPLNPRGLGGELFF; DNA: TGTGCCAGCTCACCACTCAATCCCAGGGGGCTCGGCGGGGAGCTGTTTTTT
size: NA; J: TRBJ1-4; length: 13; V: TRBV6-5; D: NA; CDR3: CASSFRRNEKLFF; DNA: TGTGCCAGCAGTTTCAGGAGGAACGAAAAACTGTTTTTT
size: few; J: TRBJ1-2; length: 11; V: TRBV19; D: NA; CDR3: CASRSGRGYTF; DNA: TGTGCCAGTAGATCAGGGCGAGGCTACACCTTC
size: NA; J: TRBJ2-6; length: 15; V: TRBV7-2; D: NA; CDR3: CASSLGTSGANVLTF; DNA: TGTGCCAGCAGCCTCGGGACTTCTGGGGCCAACGTCCTGACTTTC
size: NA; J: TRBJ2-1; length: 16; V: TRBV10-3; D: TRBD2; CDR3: CAISESGTSGRNEQFF; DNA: TGTGCCATCAGTGAGAGTGGGACTAGCGGGAGGAATGAGCAGTTCTTC
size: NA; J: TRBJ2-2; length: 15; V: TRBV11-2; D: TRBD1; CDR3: CASSLGGQITGELFF; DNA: TGTGCCAGCAGCTTAGGGGGACAGATCACCGGGGAGCTGTTTTTT
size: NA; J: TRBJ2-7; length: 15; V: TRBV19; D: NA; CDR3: CASSIGGEAVYEQYF; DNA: TGTGCCAGTAGTATTGGCGGAGAAGCCGTTTACGAGCAGTACTTC
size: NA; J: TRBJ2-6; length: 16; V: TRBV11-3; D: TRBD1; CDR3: CASSFGQGNGANVLTF; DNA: TGTGCCAGCAGCTTTGGACAGGGAAATGGGGCCAACGTCCTGACTTTC
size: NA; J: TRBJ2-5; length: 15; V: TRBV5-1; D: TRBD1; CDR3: CASSLYTGGRETQYF; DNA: TGCGCCAGCAGCTTGTATACAGGGGGGCGAGAGACCCAGTACTTC
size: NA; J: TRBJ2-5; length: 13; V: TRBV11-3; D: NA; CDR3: CASSRTGRETQYF; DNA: TGTGCCAGCAGCCGCACAGGCCGGGAGACCCAGTACTTC
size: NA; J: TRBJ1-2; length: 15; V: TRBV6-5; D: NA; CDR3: CASSYSVRPPYGYTF; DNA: TGTGCCAGCAGTTACTCGGTCCGACCCCCATATGGCTACACCTTC
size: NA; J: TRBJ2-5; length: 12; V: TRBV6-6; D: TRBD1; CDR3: CASRDRVETQYF; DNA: TGTGCCAGCCGGGACAGAGTAGAGACCCAGTACTTC
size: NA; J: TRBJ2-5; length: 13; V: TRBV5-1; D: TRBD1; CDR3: CASSLRGRETQYF; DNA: TGCGCCAGCAGCCTCAGGGGGCGAGAGACCCAGTACTTC
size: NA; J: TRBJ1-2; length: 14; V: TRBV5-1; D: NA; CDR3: CASSPPGTAAGYTF; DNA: TGCGCCAGCAGCCCCCCAGGGACGGCTGCGGGCTACACCTTC
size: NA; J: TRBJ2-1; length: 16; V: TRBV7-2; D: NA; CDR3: CASSLAPPPPYNEQFF; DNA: TGTGCCAGCAGCTTAGCACCTCCTCCCCCTTACAATGAGCAGTTCTTC
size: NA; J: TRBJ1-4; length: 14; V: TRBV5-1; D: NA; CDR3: CASSSMGSNEKLFF; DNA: TGCGCCAGCAGCTCTATGGGTTCTAATGAAAAACTGTTTTTT
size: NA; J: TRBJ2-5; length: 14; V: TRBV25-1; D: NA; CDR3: CASSEELTQETQYF; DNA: TGTGCCAGCAGTGAGGAACTAACGCAAGAGACCCAGTACTTC
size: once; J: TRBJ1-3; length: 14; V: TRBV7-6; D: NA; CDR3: CASSQLGSGNTIYF; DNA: TGTGCCAGCAGCCAGCTAGGCTCTGGAAACACCATATATTTT
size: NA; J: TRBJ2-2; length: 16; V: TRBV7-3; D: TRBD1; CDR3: CASSLSTGGATGELFF; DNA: TGTGCCAGCAGCTTATCGACAGGGGGAGCCACCGGGGAGCTGTTTTTT
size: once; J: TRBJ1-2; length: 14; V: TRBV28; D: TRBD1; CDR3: CASSLWDRGGGYTF; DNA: TGTGCCAGCAGTTTATGGGACAGGGGTGGAGGCTACACCTTC
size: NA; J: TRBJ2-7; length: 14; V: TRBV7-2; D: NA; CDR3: CASSLQGPAYEQYF; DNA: TGTGCCAGCAGCTTACAGGGACCTGCCTACGAGCAGTACTTC
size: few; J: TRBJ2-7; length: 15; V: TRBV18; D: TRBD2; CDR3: CASSPRTSGSSEQYF; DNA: TGTGCCAGCTCACCAAGGACTAGCGGGAGTTCCGAGCAGTACTTC
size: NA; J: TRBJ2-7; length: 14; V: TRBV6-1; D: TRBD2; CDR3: CASSASGTSTEQYF; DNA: TGTGCCAGCAGTGCTTCCGGGACTAGCACCGAGCAGTACTTC
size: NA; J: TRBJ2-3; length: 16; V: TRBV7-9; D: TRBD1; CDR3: CASSSRPGQSTDTQYF; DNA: TGTGCCAGCAGTTCGAGGCCGGGACAGAGCACAGATACGCAGTATTTT
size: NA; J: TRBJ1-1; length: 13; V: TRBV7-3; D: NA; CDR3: CASKNGWDTEAFF; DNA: TGTGCCAGCAAGAACGGATGGGACACTGAAGCTTTCTTT
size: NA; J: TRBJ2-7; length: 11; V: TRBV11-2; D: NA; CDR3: CASSLRHEQYF; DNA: TGTGCCAGCAGCTTAAGACACGAGCAGTACTTC
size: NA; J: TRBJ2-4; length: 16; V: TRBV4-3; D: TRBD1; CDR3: CASSQDETGARNIQYF; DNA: TGCGCCAGCAGCCAAGATGAAACAGGGGCTCGAAACATTCAGTACTTC
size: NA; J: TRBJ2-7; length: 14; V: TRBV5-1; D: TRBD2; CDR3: CASSPGLVSYEQYF; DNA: TGCGCCAGCAGCCCGGGACTAGTCTCCTACGAGCAGTACTTC
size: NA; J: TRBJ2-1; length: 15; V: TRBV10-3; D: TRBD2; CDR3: CAIKSREGGYNEQFF; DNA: TGTGCCATCAAATCTCGGGAGGGAGGTTACAATGAGCAGTTCTTC
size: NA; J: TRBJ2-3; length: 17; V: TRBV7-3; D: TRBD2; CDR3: CASSLGFGGRGSDTQYF; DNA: TGTGCCAGCAGCTTAGGGTTTGGCGGGAGAGGGTCAGATACGCAGTATTTT
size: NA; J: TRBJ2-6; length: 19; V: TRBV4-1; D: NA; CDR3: CASSPRDFSLRGGANVLTF; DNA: TGCGCCAGCAGCCCACGGGACTTTTCCCTCAGAGGTGGGGCCAACGTCCTGACTTTC
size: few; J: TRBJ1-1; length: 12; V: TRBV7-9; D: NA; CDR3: CASRPMDTEAFF; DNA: TGTGCCAGCAGACCTATGGACACTGAAGCTTTCTTT
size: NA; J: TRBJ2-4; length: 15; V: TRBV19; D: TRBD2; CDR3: CASSVPGLVGNIQYF; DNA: TGTGCCAGTAGTGTACCGGGACTAGTTGGGAACATTCAGTACTTC
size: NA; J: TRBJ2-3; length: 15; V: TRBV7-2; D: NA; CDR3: CASSLAVSSKDTQYF; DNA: TGTGCCAGCAGCTTAGCGGTTAGTAGCAAGGATACGCAGTATTTT
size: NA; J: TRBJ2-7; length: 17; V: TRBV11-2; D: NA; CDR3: CASSLGVQWTDSYEQYF; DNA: TGTGCCAGCAGCTTAGGGGTGCAATGGACAGACTCCTACGAGCAGTACTTC
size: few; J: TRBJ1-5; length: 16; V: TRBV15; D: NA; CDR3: CATSREQPNSNQPQHF; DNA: TGTGCCACCAGCAGAGAACAGCCAAATAGCAATCAGCCCCAGCATTTT
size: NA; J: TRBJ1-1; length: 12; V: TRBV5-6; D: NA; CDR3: CASSQMAGSAFF; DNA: TGTGCCAGCAGCCAAATGGCGGGCTCCGCTTTCTTT